This record concerns one T cell receptor (beta chain) sequence. Its target is unknown. The sample originates from a study of T cell responses to AZD1222 COVID-19 vaccine. The CDR3 loop spans 15 amino acids. V lost 2 bases and J lost 7, with 15 bases in between. Germline V gene data show CDR1 as MNHEY and CDR2 as SMNVEV (reference sequence). The method was immunoSEQ multiplex PCR; TCRdb's version includes in-frame clones alone and lacks a portion of them. The repertoire holds about 120,000 clones, around 80% seen once, with about 4.5% in the top ten. Study-level points and caveats: Every sample of the repertoires postdated the peak T cell response. Targets within unmutated variant regions were reportedly found for nearly half of spike-specific TCRs. Across spike, vaccine-associated CD4 TCRs were found, dominant at 160-218 and 743-854. Females outnumbered males among donors, who were mostly white British; clonal diversity was possibly underestimated.

The chain links TRBV27 to TRBJ2-1; D may be TRBD1 (5 bases). This sequence originates from an adult in good health. Sequencing was performed on peripheral blood, taken on day 0 of AZD1222 vaccination. CDR3 sequence (DNA): TGTGCCAGCAGTTTAGGGGCTACCTGGGGTAATGAGCAGTTCTTC. Protein sequence: CASSLGATWGNEQFF.